This T cell receptor beta chain was obtained from a study of cytomegalovirus exposure and HLA in healthy donors. The study's findings and limits: Despite most TCR sequences being rare, some public TCRs occurred in many donors. A later analysis found common viral pathogens apparently linked to several of the most significant clusters. As a later analysis revealed, most CMV-associated TCR beta chains appeared HLA-restricted.

Trimming removed 5 bases from V and 4 bases from J; junction bases left unmatched: 7. This CDR3 is 14 amino acids long. The V gene's germline CDR1 is SGHAT and CDR2 FQDESV (reference sequence). It was with 60 Vbeta and 13 Jbeta primers that the PCR ran. Repertoires were generated with immunoSEQ multiplex PCR, while TCRdb's copy carries only in-frame clones and drops some. The sample holds under 40,000 clones. With regard to this clone: What it recognizes is unknown.

This chain uses TRBV11-1 with TRBJ1-2; 7 bases match TRBD1. The sequencing sample was made of PBMCs. The TCR was taken from a woman aged 40 to 50 in good health and CMV-seropositive. CDR3 protein: CASSPTGYSYGYTF. The DNA of the CDR3 is TGTGCCAGCAGCCCGACAGGGTATAGCTATGGCTACACCTTC.